This passage covers 11 T cell receptor beta chains from one sample sequenced in a study of blood T cell repertoires in COVID-19. Using immunoSEQ multiplex PCR, the repertoire was profiled, and TCRdb retains in-frame clones only, with some absent. The sample records 100,000 to 120,000 clones, 81% being singletons. The sequenced sample consisted of peripheral blood. These receptor sequences come from a man of 80 years or more with acute or convalescent COVID-19.

A few counts support this clone. V is TRBV5-1 and J is TRBJ2-2, with a possible D match to TRBD2 (6 bases). Germline V gives CDR1 SGHRS, CDR2 YFSETQ. V lost 0 bases to trimming and J lost 3 bases, with 9 bases between them. CDR3 length: 15 amino acids. DNA for the CDR3: TGCGCCAGCAGCTTGGGACTAGTCGACACCGGGGAGCTGTTTTTT. It translates to CASSLGLVDTGELFF.

This chain uses TRBV5-1 with TRBJ2-2, with 8 bases identical to TRBD2. The trim removed 3 bases at V and 6 bases at J, leaving 7 bases unmatched. In germline, CDR1 is SGHRS, CDR2 YFSETQ. CDR3 length: 15 amino acids. The CDR3 DNA sequence: TGCGCCAGCAGCTACACCGGGACTAGTTCCGGGGAGCTGTTTTTT. Residues: CASSYTGTSSGELFF. Full variable domain (remainder filled in from reference TRBV5-1 and TRBJ2-2): KAGVTQTPRYLIKTRGQQVTLSCSPISGHRSVSWYQQTPGQGLQFLFEYFSETQRNKGNFPGRFSGRQFSNSRSEMNVSTLELGDSALYLCASSYTGTSSGELFFGEGSRLTVL.

The gene calls are TRBV4-3 and TRBJ1-5; D unclear. The CDR3 totals 13 residues. V lost 2 bases, J lost 8 bases, and 10 bases lay in between. The germline CDR1 and CDR2 sequences are LGHNA and YSLEER. The CDR3 here is CASSQQVWKPQHF. CDR3 DNA: TGCGCCAGCAGCCAACAGGTGTGGAAGCCCCAGCATTTT.

This chain uses TRBV6-2 or TRBV6-3 with TRBJ2-7; 13 positions match TRBD2. The CDR3 is made up of 14 amino acids. Per germline, CDR1 MNHEY and CDR2 SVGEGT. The V and J ends lost 5 bases and 8 bases, in that order; junction bases with no gene match: 6. The CDR3 coding sequence is TGTGCCAGCAGTCGACTAGCGGGAGGATTGAAGCAGTACTTC. Its translation is CASSRLAGGLKQYF.

V is TRBV4-1 and J is TRBJ2-3, with 9 bases identical to TRBD2. The trim removed 1 base at V and 6 bases at J, leaving 5 bases unmatched. The CDR3 is 15 residues long. The germline V gene has CDR1 MGHRA and CDR2 YSYEKL. CDR3 sequence (DNA): TGCGCCAGCAGCCAAGTGGCTAGCGGGATCGATACGCAGTATTTT. This sequence encodes CASSQVASGIDTQYF.

The CDR3 bases are TGTGCCAGCAGCGTCACCTCACTAGCGGGAGACACCGGGGAGCTGTTTTTT. Translating it yields CASSVTSLAGDTGELFF. V usage is TRBV9 and J usage is TRBJ2-2; 11 bases are a match to TRBD2. The germline CDR1 and CDR2 sequences are SGDLS and YYNGEE. The CDR3 is 17 amino acids. Trimming cost V 2 bases and J 3 bases; bases outside gene matches: 6.

The chain uses TRBV4-3 and TRBJ2-6; 8 bases map to TRBD1. V was clipped by 1 base and J by 2 bases; unmatched bases: 4. CDR3 length equals 17 residues. Germline V CDR1 and CDR2: LGHNA, YSLEER. For the CDR3, the DNA is TGCGCCAGCAGCCAAGGGACAGGGCCCCCTGGGGCCAACGTCCTGACTTTC. Protein: CASSQGTGPPGANVLTF.

The chain joins TRBV7-3 to TRBJ1-1; unclear D gene. V shed 3 bases and J shed 4 bases, with 9 bases lying between them. In germline, CDR1 is SGHTA, CDR2 FQGTGA. The CDR3 has 13 amino acids. This chain's CDR3 is CASSLEVATEAFF. The CDR3 DNA is TGTGCCAGCAGCTTGGAGGTGGCCACTGAAGCTTTCTTT.

The gene calls are TRBV5-1 and TRBJ1-1; 7 nucleotides line up with TRBD1. This CDR3 has 14 residues. Losses at the gene ends were 4 bases for V and 6 bases for J; bases not matched to a gene: 9. The germline V gene encodes CDR1 SGHRS and CDR2 YFSETQ. The CDR3 spells CASSVGQLEAEAFF. CDR3 nucleotides: TGCGCCAGCAGCGTGGGACAGCTAGAGGCTGAAGCTTTCTTT. Full variable domain (remainder filled in from reference TRBV5-1 and TRBJ1-1): KAGVTQTPRYLIKTRGQQVTLSCSPISGHRSVSWYQQTPGQGLQFLFEYFSETQRNKGNFPGRFSGRQFSNSRSEMNVSTLELGDSALYLCASSVGQLEAEAFFGQGTRLTVV.

The chain uses TRBV6-2 or TRBV6-3 and TRBJ1-5, with D perhaps matching TRBD1 (6 bases). V was shortened by 0 bases and J by 3 bases, with 21 bases between the two germline ends. The CDR3 spans 19 residues. Per the germline V gene, CDR1 is MNHEY and CDR2 is SVGEGT. For the CDR3, the DNA is TGTGCCAGCAGTTACTCATCCAGGGGCAGAGCCATACTCAATCAGCCCCAGCATTTT. This sequence encodes CASSYSSRGRAILNQPQHF.

The genes are TRBV2 and TRBJ1-2; TRBD1 agrees at 11 bases. The CDR3 is 13 amino acids. Losses at the gene ends were 6 bases for V and 8 bases for J; bases not matched to a gene: 5. Germline V gene data show CDR1 as SNHLY and CDR2 as FYNNEI. This CDR3 is CASRDRGPEGYTF. The CDR3 nucleotides read TGTGCCAGCAGGGACAGGGGGCCTGAAGGCTACACCTTC.